This T cell receptor beta chain derives from a study of T cell responses to AZD1222 COVID-19 vaccine. Regarding the study as a whole: Only a handful of people who got AZD1222 tested seropositive at baseline. At 160-218 and 743-854, vaccine-associated CD4 TCRs were dominant, and they spanned spike.

As regards this clone: Its antigen is not identified.

Germline V gives CDR1 SGHRS, CDR2 YFSETQ. Trimming cost V 8 bases and J 5 bases, with 20 bases left between them. The CDR3 loop spans 15 amino acids. Generated by immunoSEQ multiplex PCR, the TCRdb table keeps only in-frame clones and is missing some. The repertoire holds roughly 150,000 clones, with about 90% as singletons. This clonotype was sampled from an adult who received the AZD1222 COVID-19 vaccine. Material: peripheral blood, obtained 28 days after the second AZD1222 dose. J is TRBJ2-1 and V is TRBV5-1; tentatively, D is TRBD1 (6 bases). CDR3 nucleotides: TGCGCCAGTGGGACCCAGGACAGTCTCCACAATGAGCAGTTCTTC. It translates to CASGTQDSLHNEQFF.